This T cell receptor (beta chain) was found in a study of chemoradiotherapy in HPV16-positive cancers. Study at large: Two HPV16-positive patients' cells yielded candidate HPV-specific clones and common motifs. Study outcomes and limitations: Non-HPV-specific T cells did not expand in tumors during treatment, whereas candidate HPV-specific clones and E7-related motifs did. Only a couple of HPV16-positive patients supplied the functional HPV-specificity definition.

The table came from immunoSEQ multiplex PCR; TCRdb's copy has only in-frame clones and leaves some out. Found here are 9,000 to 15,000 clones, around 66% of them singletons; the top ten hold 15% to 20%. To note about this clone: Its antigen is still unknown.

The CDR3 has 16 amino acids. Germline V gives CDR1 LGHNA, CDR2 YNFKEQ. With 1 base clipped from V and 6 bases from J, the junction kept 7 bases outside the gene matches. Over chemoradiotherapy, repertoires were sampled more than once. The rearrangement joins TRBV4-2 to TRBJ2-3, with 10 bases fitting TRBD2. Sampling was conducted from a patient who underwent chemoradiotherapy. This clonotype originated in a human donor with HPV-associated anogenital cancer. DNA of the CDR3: TGTGCCAGCAGCCAAGGGAATAGCGGGGGGACGGATACGCAGTATTTT. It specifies CASSQGNSGGTDTQYF.